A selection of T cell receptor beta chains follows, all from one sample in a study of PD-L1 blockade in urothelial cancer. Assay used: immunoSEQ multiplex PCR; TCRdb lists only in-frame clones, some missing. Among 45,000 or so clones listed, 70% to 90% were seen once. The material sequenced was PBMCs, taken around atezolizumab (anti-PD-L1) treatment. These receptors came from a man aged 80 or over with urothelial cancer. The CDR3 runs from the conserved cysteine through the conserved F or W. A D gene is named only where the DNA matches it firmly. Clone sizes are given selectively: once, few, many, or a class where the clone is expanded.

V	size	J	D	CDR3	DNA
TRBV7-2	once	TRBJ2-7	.	CASSSGWDKNYEQYF	TGTGCCAGCAGCTCTGGCTGGGACAAAAACTACGAGCAGTACTTC
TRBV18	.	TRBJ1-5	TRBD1	CASSPWRDREIGNQPQHF	TGTGCCAGCTCACCATGGCGGGACAGGGAAATCGGCAATCAGCCCCAGCATTTT
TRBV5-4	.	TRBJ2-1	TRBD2	CASSLASGGGEQFF	TGTGCCAGCAGCTTGGCTAGCGGGGGTGGTGAGCAGTTCTTC
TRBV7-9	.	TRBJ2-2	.	CASSLLQVNTGELFF	TGTGCCAGCAGCTTATTACAGGTGAACACCGGGGAGCTGTTTTTT
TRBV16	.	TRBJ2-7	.	CASSQEGRGSSYEQYF	TGTGCCAGCAGCCAAGAGGGGAGGGGGAGCTCCTACGAGCAGTACTTC
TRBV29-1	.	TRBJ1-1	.	CSVGVNTEAFF	TGCAGCGTAGGGGTTAACACTGAAGCTTTCTTT
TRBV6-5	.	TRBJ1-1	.	CASRPSQGTNTEAFF	TGTGCCAGCAGGCCCTCACAGGGCACGAACACTGAAGCTTTCTTT
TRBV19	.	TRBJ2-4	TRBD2	CASTPFSGGFDKNIQYF	TGTGCCAGTACCCCCTTTTCGGGAGGGTTCGACAAAAACATTCAGTACTTC
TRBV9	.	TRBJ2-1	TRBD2	CASSVETGLAGGGNEQFF	TGTGCCAGCAGCGTAGAGACGGGACTAGCGGGAGGAGGGAATGAGCAGTTCTTC
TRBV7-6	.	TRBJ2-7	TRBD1	CASSLGSAVGTGVYEQYF	TGTGCCAGCAGCTTAGGGTCAGCCGTAGGGACAGGGGTCTACGAGCAGTACTTC
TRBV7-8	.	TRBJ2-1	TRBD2	CASSSLLAGPYNEQFF	TGTGCCAGCAGCTCCCTCCTAGCGGGTCCGTACAATGAGCAGTTCTTC
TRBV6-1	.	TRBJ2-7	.	CASSEARALRDFPYEQYF	TGTGCCAGCAGTGAAGCGCGGGCCCTACGGGACTTTCCCTACGAGCAGTACTTC
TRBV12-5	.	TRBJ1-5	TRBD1	CASGYGQGNQPQHF	TGTGCTAGTGGGTACGGACAGGGGAATCAGCCCCAGCATTTT
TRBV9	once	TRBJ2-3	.	CASSALANTQYF	TGTGCCAGCAGCGCTCTAGCAAATACGCAGTATTTT
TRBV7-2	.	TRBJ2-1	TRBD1	CASSVQAGQGNNEQFF	TGTGCCAGCAGCGTACAAGCGGGACAGGGGAACAATGAGCAGTTCTTC
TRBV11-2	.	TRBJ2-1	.	CASSWDSMFYNEQFF	TGTGCCAGCAGCTGGGACTCCATGTTCTACAATGAGCAGTTCTTC
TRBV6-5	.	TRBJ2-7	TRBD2	CASSYVTSGENEQYF	TGTGCCAGCAGTTACGTGACTAGCGGGGAGAACGAGCAGTACTTC
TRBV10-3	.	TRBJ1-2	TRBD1	CAISGSGGFGYTF	TGTGCCATCAGTGGTTCAGGGGGCTTTGGCTACACCTTC
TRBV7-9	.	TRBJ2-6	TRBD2	CASSPRGGGSGANVLTF	TGTGCCAGCAGCCCTCGCGGGGGGGGCTCTGGGGCCAACGTCCTGACTTTC
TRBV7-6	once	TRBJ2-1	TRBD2	CASSRLAGGGPREQFF	TGTGCCAGCAGCCGACTAGCGGGAGGTGGGCCTCGTGAGCAGTTCTTC
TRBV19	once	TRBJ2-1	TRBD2	CASRAGGPGNEQFF	TGTGCCAGTCGAGCGGGAGGGCCGGGCAATGAGCAGTTCTTC
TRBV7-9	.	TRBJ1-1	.	CASSRQGGNTEAFF	TGTGCCAGCAGCCGACAAGGGGGGAACACTGAAGCTTTCTTT
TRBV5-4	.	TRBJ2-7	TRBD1	CASSLGQGVEQYF	TGTGCCAGCAGCTTGGGACAGGGGGTAGAGCAGTACTTC
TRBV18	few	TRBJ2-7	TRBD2	CASSPYLQDAAGGEQYF	TGTGCCAGCTCACCATATCTGCAAGACGCTGCGGGAGGGGAGCAGTACTTC
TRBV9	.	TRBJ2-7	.	CASSVETSWADEQYF	TGTGCCAGCAGCGTAGAGACTAGTTGGGCGGACGAGCAGTACTTC
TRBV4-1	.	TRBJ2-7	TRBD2	CASSQEGTSGFYEQYF	TGCGCCAGCAGCCAAGAGGGGACTAGCGGGTTCTACGAGCAGTACTTC
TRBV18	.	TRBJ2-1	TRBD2	CASSPESGSRTVNEQFF	TGTGCCAGCTCACCAGAGAGCGGGAGCAGGACAGTGAATGAGCAGTTCTTC
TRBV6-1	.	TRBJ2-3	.	CASSGQRRDTQYF	TGTGCCAGCAGTGGACAACGGCGAGATACGCAGTATTTT
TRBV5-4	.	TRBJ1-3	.	CASSLQGSGNTIYF	TGTGCCAGCAGCTTACAGGGTTCTGGAAACACCATATATTTT
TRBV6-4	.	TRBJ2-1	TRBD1	CATGQGSNEQFF	TGTGCCACCGGACAGGGGAGCAATGAGCAGTTCTTC
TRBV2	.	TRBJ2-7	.	CASRVTVNEQYF	TGTGCCAGCAGAGTGACAGTAAACGAGCAGTACTTC
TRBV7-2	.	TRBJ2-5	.	CASSLGQQETQYF	TGTGCCAGCAGCTTAGGGCAGCAAGAGACCCAGTACTTC
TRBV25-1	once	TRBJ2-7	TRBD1	CASSQPGQSYEQYF	TGTGCCAGCAGTCAGCCGGGACAGTCGTACGAGCAGTACTTC
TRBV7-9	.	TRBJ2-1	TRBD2	CASSPSGSSYNEQFF	TGTGCCAGCAGCCCTAGCGGGAGCTCCTACAATGAGCAGTTCTTC
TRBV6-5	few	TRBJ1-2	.	CASSYSTSQFYGYTF	TGTGCCAGCAGTTACTCGACGTCACAGTTCTATGGCTACACCTTC
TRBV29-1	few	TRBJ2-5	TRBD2	CSVEAGGRETQYF	TGCAGCGTTGAGGCGGGAGGGAGAGAGACCCAGTACTTC
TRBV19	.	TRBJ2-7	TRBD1	CASSMGQGAIPYEQYF	TGTGCCAGTAGTATGGGTCAGGGGGCTATCCCCTACGAGCAGTACTTC
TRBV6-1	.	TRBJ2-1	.	CASSELGRRLSSYNEQFF	TGTGCCAGCAGTGAACTCGGCAGGCGCTTAAGCTCCTACAATGAGCAGTTCTTC
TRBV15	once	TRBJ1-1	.	CATSPGHRNKNTEAFF	TGTGCCACCAGCCCCGGCCACAGAAATAAGAACACTGAAGCTTTCTTT
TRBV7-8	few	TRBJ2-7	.	CASSLGASSYEQYF	TGTGCCAGCAGCCTGGGAGCCAGCTCCTACGAGCAGTACTTC
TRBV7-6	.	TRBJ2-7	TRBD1	CASSSDRGAYEQYF	TGTGCCAGCAGCTCGGACAGGGGAGCCTACGAGCAGTACTTC
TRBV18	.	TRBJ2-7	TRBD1	CASSAGTGFYEQYF	TGTGCCAGCTCAGCCGGGACAGGTTTCTACGAGCAGTACTTC
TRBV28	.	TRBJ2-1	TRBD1	CASSPTSGTGTYNEQFF	TGTGCCAGCAGTCCTACCTCCGGGACAGGGACCTACAATGAGCAGTTCTTC
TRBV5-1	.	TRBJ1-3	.	CASSLAAGAAGNTIYF	TGCGCCAGCAGCTTGGCCGCGGGGGCGGCAGGAAACACCATATATTTT
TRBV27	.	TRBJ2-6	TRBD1	CASRPRDRLAPGANVLTF	TGTGCCAGCCGTCCCAGGGACAGGCTAGCGCCCGGGGCCAACGTCCTGACTTTC
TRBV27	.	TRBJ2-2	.	CASSLWRTGELFF	TGTGCCAGCAGTTTATGGAGGACCGGGGAGCTGTTTTTT
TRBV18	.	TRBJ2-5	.	CASSPFVSSLQETQYF	TGTGCCAGTTCACCATTTGTTAGCAGTTTACAAGAGACCCAGTACTTC
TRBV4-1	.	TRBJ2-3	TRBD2	CASSQAASGSGTDTQYF	TGCGCCAGCAGCCAAGCGGCTAGCGGGAGTGGGACAGATACGCAGTATTTT